The rows below give T cell receptor beta chains drawn from one sample of a study of tumor and adjacent non-tumor tissue in lung cancer. TCRdb processed the multiplex PCR reads anew with MiXCR; each CDR3 protein has one entry. The top ten hold 8% to 9.5% of the sample, which has approximately 79,000 distinct CDR3 sequences, roughly 72% seen once. The sample comprised lung tumor tissue. These receptor sequences come from a woman aged 40 to 50 with non-small cell lung cancer. Each CDR3 is given with its conserved first and last residue. D genes are given only for firm matches. Clone size is stated in some rows and not others, as once, few, many or a class when expanded.

v_gene	abundance	d_gene	j_gene	CDR3aa	CDR3nt
TRBV7-9	NA	NA	TRBJ1-3	CASSLPFFGNTIYF	TGTGCCAGCAGCTTACCTTTCTTTGGAAACACCATATATTTT
TRBV7-8	once	NA	TRBJ2-1	CASSFAPAENDNEQFF	TGTGCCAGTAGCTTTGCTCCGGCGGAGAACGACAATGAGCAGTTCTTC
TRBV11-1	NA	NA	TRBJ2-7	CASSLMLDSYKQYF	TGTGCCAGCAGTTTAATGCTCGACAGCTACAAGCAGTACTTC
TRBV5-5	NA	NA	TRBJ1-1	CASSLVSYTGAFF	TGTGCCAGCAGCTTGGTCAGCTACACTGGAGCTTTCTTT
TRBV5-1	NA	NA	TRBJ2-1	CASSFDGSSYNEQLF	TGCGCCAGCAGCTTCGACGGTAGCTCCTACAATGAGCAGTTATTC
TRBV11-2	NA	NA	TRBJ1-2	CANSPTGMGIQGYTF	TGTGCCAACAGCCCGACGGGCATGGGCATACAAGGCTACACATTC
TRBV27	NA	NA	TRBJ2-7	CANSGSRFEEYF	TGTGCCAACAGCGGATCTCGGTTCGAGGAGTACTTC
TRBV20-1	NA	NA	TRBJ2-1	CSASSSSVRANEQFF	TGCAGTGCTTCCAGCTCTAGCGTGAGGGCCAATGAGCAGTTCTTC
TRBV24-1	NA	NA	TRBJ2-6	CAIQPQGPRANVLTF	TGTGCCATCCAACCCCAGGGGCCAAGGGCCAACGTCCTGACTTTC
TRBV28	NA	NA	TRBJ1-6	CASSFNGKPLHF	TGTGCCAGCAGTTTTAATGGGAAACCCCTCCACTTT
TRBV10-2	NA	NA	TRBJ1-4	CANTGHLNEKLFF	TGCGCCAACACGGGACACCTTAATGAAAAACTGTTTTTT
TRBV29-1	many	TRBD1	TRBJ2-7	CSVFDRGGTYEQYF	TGCAGCGTTTTTGACAGGGGAGGAACCTACGAGCAGTACTTC
TRBV6-5	NA	NA	TRBJ2-7	CASSHSTTVTYELYF	TGTGCCAGCAGTCACTCGACGACTGTAACCTACGAGCTGTACTTC
TRBV12-3/TRBV12-4	NA	NA	TRBJ2-5	CTSRAGLHQETQYF	TGCACCAGCAGGGCGGGACTGCATCAAGAGACCCAGTACTTC
TRBV20-1	NA	NA	TRBJ2-3	CSAIVAGISTDTQYF	TGCAGTGCTATAGTCGCGGGAATTAGCACAGATACGCAGTATTTT
TRBV6-2/TRBV6-3	NA	NA	TRBJ2-1	CASSSNETNEHFF	TGTGCCAGCAGTTCCAACGAGACCAATGAGCACTTCTTC
TRBV12-3/TRBV12-4	once	NA	TRBJ1-6	CASISNKSPLHF	TGTGCCAGCATCTCTAATAAATCACCCCTCCACTTT
TRBV7-8	NA	TRBD2	TRBJ2-1	CAGSSGLAGGYNEQFF	TGTGCCGGCAGCTCGGGGCTAGCGGGAGGGTACAATGAGCAGTTCTTC
TRBV11-2	NA	NA	TRBJ2-2	CASSPWEQGGELFF	TGCGCCAGCAGCCCTTGGGAACAGGGCGGGGAGCTGTTTTTT
TRBV4-2	medium-sized	NA	TRBJ1-4	CASSQDDTATNEKLFF	TGTGCCAGCAGCCAAGACGACACAGCAACTAATGAAAAACTGTTTTTT
TRBV6-5	NA	NA	TRBJ2-1	CASNLSGSVSSYNEQFF	TGTGCCAGTAATCTTAGCGGCTCTGTCAGCTCCTACAATGAGCAGTTCTTC
TRBV6-5	NA	NA	TRBJ1-2	CASSYLTGTGKHYGYTF	TGTGCCAGCAGTTACTTAACCGGGACGGGGAAACACTATGGCTACACCTTC
TRBV6-5	once	NA	TRBJ2-6	CASKREGPWASVLTF	TGTGCCAGCAAACGCGAGGGGCCCTGGGCCAGCGTCCTGACTTTC
TRBV6-1	NA	NA	TRBJ2-3	CARSALGGVDTQYF	TGTGCCAGAAGTGCCTTAGGGGGTGTAGATACGCAGTATTTT
TRBV6-5	NA	NA	TRBJ1-2	CVSSRDRAKGYTF	TGTGTCAGCAGTCGAGACAGAGCGAAAGGCTACACCTTC
TRBV12-3/TRBV12-4	NA	NA	TRBJ2-2	CASRVQTGELFF	TGTGCCAGCAGAGTGCAAACCGGGGAGCTGTTTTTT
TRBV6-1	many	TRBD1	TRBJ1-5	CASTPRDRAYNQPQHF	TGTGCCAGCACCCCCCGGGACAGAGCCTACAATCAGCCCCAGCATTTT
TRBV11-3	NA	NA	TRBJ2-7	CASSLERGDQYF	TGTGCCAGCAGTTTAGAAAGGGGTGATCAGTACTTC
TRBV6-1	NA	TRBD1	TRBJ2-2	CATNRQGAGTGDLFF	TGTGCCACCAATCGACAGGGGGCGGGCACAGGGGACCTGTTTTTT
TRBV28	many	NA	TRBJ1-4	CASSSPHAKTREKLFF	TGTGCCAGCAGCTCCCCCCATGCCAAAACTAGGGAAAAACTGTTTTTT
TRBV29-1	NA	TRBD1	TRBJ1-5	CSVGSGGNKPQHF	TGCAGCGTTGGATCAGGGGGCAATAAGCCCCAGCATTTT
TRBV12-3/TRBV12-4	NA	NA	TRBJ2-2	CASIKGGGPNTRELFF	TGTGCCAGCATTAAAGGGGGGGGACCGAACACCAGGGAGCTGTTTTTT
TRBV11-3	NA	NA	TRBJ1-4	CASRGRAGPEKLFF	TGTGCCAGCAGAGGCCGGGCGGGGCCTGAAAAACTGTTTTTT
TRBV6-2/TRBV6-3	many	NA	TRBJ2-5	CASSYGRYQETQYF	TGTGCCAGCAGTTACGGCCGGTACCAAGAGACCCAGTACTTC
TRBV6-5	many	TRBD1	TRBJ2-2	CASRRQGVTGELFF	TGTGCCAGCAGGAGACAGGGGGTCACCGGGGAGCTGTTTTTT
TRBV5-4	NA	NA	TRBJ2-3	CASSLGQVVDTQYF	TGTGCCAGCAGCTTGGGACAGGTGGTCGATACGCAGTATTTC
TRBV6-5	once	NA	TRBJ2-3	CASSYWPGAEDTQYF	TGTGCCAGCAGCTACTGGCCGGGGGCAGAAGATACGCAGTATTTT
TRBV29-1	NA	NA	TRBJ2-3	CSATARDNTDTQYF	TGCAGCGCCACAGCGAGGGATAACACAGATACACAATATTTT
TRBV5-4	many	NA	TRBJ2-3	CASSLASRGPTTDTQYF	TGTGCCAGCAGCTTGGCTTCTCGGGGACCTACCACAGATACGCAGTATTTT
TRBV5-5	NA	NA	TRBJ2-7	CASSLAVGAGTYEQCF	NA
TRBV29-1	NA	TRBD2	TRBJ2-7	CSIAGGLADFYEQYF	TGCAGCATTGCCGGGGGACTAGCGGACTTCTACGAGCAGTACTTC
TRBV6-5	many	NA	TRBJ1-4	CASSSTRLGPNEKLFF	TGTGCCAGCAGTTCAACAAGGCTCGGGCCTAATGAAAAACTGTTTTTT
TRBV11-2	NA	NA	TRBJ2-3	CVSHPLSAADTQYF	TGTGTCAGCCACCCTCTAAGCGCGGCAGATACGCAGTATTTT
TRBV6-5	NA	NA	TRBJ1-1	CASSSQGGGGTEAFF	TGTGCCAGCAGTAGCCAAGGTGGTGGCGGCACTGAAGCTTTCTTT
TRBV10-1	many	TRBD2	TRBJ2-3	CASSDGGRGTDTQYF	TGCGCCAGCAGTGATGGCGGGAGAGGAACAGATACGCAGTATTTT
TRBV11-2	NA	NA	TRBJ1-6	CASSSASGNKSPLHF	TGTGCCAGCAGTTCAGCCTCGGGGAATAAATCACCCCTCCACTTT
TRBV12-3/TRBV12-4	NA	NA	TRBJ1-2	CGSSPPYYRAGYTF	TGTGGCAGCAGCCCCCCATACTACAGGGCTGGCTACACTTTC
TRBV20-1	few	NA	TRBJ1-3	CSARGQGISGNTIYF	TGCAGTGCTAGAGGGCAGGGGATCTCTGGAAACACCATATATTTT
TRBV11-2	NA	NA	TRBJ2-2	CARSPENQNTGELFF	TGTGCCAGGAGCCCCGAAAATCAGAACACTGGGGAGCTGTTTTTC
TRBV4-1	once	TRBD2	TRBJ2-3	CASSQDAAGGPLDTRYF	TGCGCCAGCAGCCAAGATGCAGCGGGAGGGCCTTTGGATACGCGATATTTT
TRBV11-2	NA	NA	TRBJ2-1	CAGSKTLAALYNEQFF	TGCGCCGGCAGCAAGACACTAGCTGCATTGTACAATGAGCAGTTCTTC
TRBV10-3	NA	NA	TRBJ1-2	CAISAGRGSSYGYTF	TGCGCCATCAGTGCAGGACGGGGTAGTTCCTACGGCTACACCTTC
TRBV2	NA	TRBD2	TRBJ2-1	CASSAQGLANNEQFF	TGTGCCAGCAGTGCCCAGGGACTAGCGAACAATGAGCAGTTCTTC
TRBV12-3/TRBV12-4	many	TRBD2	TRBJ2-1	CASTRARGDYNEQFF	TGTGCCAGCACCCGAGCACGGGGGGATTACAATGAGCAGTTCTTC
TRBV2	NA	TRBD1	TRBJ2-7	CASRSTGESSEQYF	TGTGCCAGCAGATCCACAGGGGAATCTAGCGAGCAGTACTTC
TRBV11-2	NA	NA	TRBJ1-4	CVSSLQGRVQGEELFF	TGTGTCAGCAGCCTTCAGGGCCGGGTGCAGGGCGAAGAACTGTTTTTT
TRBV28	NA	NA	TRBJ1-2	CASTRGTPGTRASNYGYTF	TGTGCCAGCACTAGAGGAACCCCGGGGACAAGGGCCTCTAACTATGGCTACACCTTC